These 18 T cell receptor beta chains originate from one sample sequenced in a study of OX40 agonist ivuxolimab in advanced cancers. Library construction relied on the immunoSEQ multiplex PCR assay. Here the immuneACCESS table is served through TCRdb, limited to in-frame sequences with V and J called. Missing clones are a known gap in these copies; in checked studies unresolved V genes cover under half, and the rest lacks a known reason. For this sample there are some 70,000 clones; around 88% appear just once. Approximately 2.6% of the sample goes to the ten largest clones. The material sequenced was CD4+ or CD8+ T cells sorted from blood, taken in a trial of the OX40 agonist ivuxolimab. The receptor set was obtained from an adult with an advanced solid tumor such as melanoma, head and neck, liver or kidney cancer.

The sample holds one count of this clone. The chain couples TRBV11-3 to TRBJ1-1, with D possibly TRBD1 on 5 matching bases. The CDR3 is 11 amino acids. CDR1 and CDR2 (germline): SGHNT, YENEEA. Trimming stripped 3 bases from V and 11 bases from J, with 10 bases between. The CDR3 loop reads CASSFGAGAFF. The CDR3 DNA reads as TGTGCCAGCAGCTTCGGTGCAGGGGCTTTCTTT.

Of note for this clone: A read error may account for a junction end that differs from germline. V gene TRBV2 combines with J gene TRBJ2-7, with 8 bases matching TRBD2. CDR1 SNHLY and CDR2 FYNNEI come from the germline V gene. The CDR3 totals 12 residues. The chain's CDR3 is CASSLVRAGEIF. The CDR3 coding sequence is TGTGCCAGCAGCTTAGTCCGAGCGGGGGAAATCTTC.

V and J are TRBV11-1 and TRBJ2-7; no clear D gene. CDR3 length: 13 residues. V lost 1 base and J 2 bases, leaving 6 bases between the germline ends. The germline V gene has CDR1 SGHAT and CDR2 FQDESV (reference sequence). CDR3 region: CASSLERTYEQYF. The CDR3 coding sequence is TGTGCCAGCAGCTTAGAACGGACCTACGAGCAGTACTTC.

CDR3: CASSQGWQGGQPQHF. The DNA for the CDR3 is TGCGCCAGCAGCCAAGGCTGGCAGGGCGGTCAGCCCCAGCATTTT. The J gene is TRBJ1-5, the V gene TRBV4-1; D possibly corresponds to TRBD1 (5 bases). From germline, CDR1 is MGHRA and CDR2 YSYEKL. The CDR3 extends over 15 amino acids. V was clipped by 1 base and J by 6 bases, with 13 bases between them.

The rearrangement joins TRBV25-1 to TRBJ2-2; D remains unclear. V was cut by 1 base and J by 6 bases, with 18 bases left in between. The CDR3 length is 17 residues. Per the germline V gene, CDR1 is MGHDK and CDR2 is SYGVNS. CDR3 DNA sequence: TGTGCCAGCAGTGAATCCGAAACACAGTATGGTTCCGGGGAGCTGTTTTTT. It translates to CASSESETQYGSGELFF. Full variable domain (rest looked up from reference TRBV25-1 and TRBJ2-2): EADIYQTPRYLVIGTGKKITLECSQTMGHDKMYWYQQDPGMELHLIHYSYGVNSTEKGDLSSESTVSRIRTEHFPLTLESARPSHTSQYLCASSESETQYGSGELFFGEGSRLTVL.

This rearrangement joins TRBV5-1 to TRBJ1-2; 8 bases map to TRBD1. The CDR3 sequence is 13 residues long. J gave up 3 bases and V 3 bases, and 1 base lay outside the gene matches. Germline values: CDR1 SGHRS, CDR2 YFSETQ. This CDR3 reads CASSSTGDYGYTF. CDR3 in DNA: TGCGCCAGCAGCTCGACAGGGGACTATGGCTACACCTTC.

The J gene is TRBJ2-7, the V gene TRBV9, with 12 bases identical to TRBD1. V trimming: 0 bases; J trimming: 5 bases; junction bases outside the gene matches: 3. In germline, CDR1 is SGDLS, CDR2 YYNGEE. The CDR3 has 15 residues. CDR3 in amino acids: CASSVGGTGGHEQYF. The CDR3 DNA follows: TGTGCCAGCAGCGTAGGTGGGACAGGGGGCCACGAGCAGTACTTC.

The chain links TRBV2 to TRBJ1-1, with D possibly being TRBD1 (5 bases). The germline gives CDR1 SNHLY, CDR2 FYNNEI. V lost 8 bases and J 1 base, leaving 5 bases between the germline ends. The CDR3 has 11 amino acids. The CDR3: CASGGNTEAFF. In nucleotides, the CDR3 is TGTGCCAGCGGGGGGAACACTGAAGCTTTCTTT. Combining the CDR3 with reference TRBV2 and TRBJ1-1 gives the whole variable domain EPEVTQTPSHQVTQMGQEVILRCVPISNHLYFYWYRQILGQKVEFLVSFYNNEISEKSEIFDDQFSVERPDGSNFTLKIRSTKLEDSAMYFCASGGNTEAFFGQGTRLTVV.

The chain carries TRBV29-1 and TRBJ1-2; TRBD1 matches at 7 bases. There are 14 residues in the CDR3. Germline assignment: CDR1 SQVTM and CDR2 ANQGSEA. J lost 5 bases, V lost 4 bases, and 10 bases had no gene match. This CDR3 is CSVAQAPGGYGYTF. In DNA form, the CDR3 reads TGCAGCGTTGCACAAGCCCCAGGGGGATATGGCTACACCTTC.

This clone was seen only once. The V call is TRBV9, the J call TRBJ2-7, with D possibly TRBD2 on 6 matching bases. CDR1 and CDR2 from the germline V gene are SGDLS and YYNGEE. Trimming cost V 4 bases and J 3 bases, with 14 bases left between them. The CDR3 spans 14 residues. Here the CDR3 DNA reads TGTGCCAGCAGCCCGTCGGGGGATTACTACGAGCAGTACTTC. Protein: CASSPSGDYYEQYF.

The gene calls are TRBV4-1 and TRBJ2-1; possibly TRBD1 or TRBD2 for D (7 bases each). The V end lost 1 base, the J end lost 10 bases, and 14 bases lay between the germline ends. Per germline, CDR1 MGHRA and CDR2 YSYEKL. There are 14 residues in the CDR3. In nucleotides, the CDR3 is TGCGCCAGCAGCCAAGGGCAGGGGGGGGGCGAGCAGTTCTTC. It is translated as CASSQGQGGGEQFF.

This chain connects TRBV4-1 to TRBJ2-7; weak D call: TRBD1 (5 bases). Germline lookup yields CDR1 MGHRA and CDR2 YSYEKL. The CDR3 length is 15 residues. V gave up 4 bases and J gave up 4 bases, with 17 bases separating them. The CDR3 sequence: CASSLRVGAGYEQYF. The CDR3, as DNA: TGCGCCAGCAGCCTAAGAGTAGGGGCAGGGTACGAGCAGTACTTC.

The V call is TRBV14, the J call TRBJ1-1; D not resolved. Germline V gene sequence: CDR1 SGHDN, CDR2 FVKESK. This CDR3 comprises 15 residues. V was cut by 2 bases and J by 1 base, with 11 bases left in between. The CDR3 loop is CASSQSLSRNTEAFF. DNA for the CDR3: TGTGCCAGCAGCCAATCCCTTTCCAGGAACACTGAAGCTTTCTTT.

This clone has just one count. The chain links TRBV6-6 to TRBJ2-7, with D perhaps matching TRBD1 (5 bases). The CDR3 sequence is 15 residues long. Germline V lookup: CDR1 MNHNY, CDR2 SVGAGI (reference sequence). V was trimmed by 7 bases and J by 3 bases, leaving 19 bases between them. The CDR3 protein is CASTQSGRENYEQYF. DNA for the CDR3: TGTGCCAGCACCCAGTCCGGCAGGGAAAACTACGAGCAGTACTTC.

CDR3 sequence (DNA): TGTGCCAGCAGCTTGGGACGAGACACAGATACGCAGTATTTT. Protein sequence: CASSLGRDTDTQYF. The V call is TRBV7-9, the J call TRBJ2-3; the D gene could be TRBD1 or TRBD2 (5 bases each). This CDR3 comprises 14 residues. From germline, CDR1 is SEHNR and CDR2 FQNEAQ (reference sequence). V was clipped by 3 bases and J by 2 bases, with 9 bases between them.

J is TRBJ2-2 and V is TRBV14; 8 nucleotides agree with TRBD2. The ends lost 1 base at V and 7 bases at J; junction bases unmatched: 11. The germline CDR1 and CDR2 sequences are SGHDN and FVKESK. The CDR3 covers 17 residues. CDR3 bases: TGTGCCAGCAGCCAAGGTCTAAGCGGGAGTTGGGACGGGGAGCTGTTTTTT. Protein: CASSQGLSGSWDGELFF.

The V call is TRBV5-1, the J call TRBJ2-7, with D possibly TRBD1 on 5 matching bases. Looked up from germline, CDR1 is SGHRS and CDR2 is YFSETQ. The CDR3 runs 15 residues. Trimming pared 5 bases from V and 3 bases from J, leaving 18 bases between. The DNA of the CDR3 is TGCGCCAGCAGATCCAATGGGGCAGGCAACTACGAGCAGTACTTC. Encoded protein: CASRSNGAGNYEQYF.

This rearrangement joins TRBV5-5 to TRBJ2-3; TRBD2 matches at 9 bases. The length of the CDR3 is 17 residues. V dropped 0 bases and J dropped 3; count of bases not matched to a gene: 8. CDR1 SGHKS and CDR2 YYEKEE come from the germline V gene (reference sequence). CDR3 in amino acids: CASSLGIAGARTDTQYF. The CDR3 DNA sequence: TGTGCCAGCAGCTTGGGGATAGCGGGGGCCCGGACAGATACGCAGTATTTT.